This entry lists 27 T cell receptor beta chains sequenced from one sample in a study of CD8+ T cells in alopecia areata. Sequencing relied on a cDNA template that was reverse transcribed from extracted RNA. Profiling relied on immunoSEQ multiplex PCR, and the TCRdb table lists in-frame clones only, not all of them. The table has fewer than 200,000 clones, around 58% seen once; the top ten hold 16%. The treatment was: oral pan-JAK inhibitor, 5-10 mg twice daily. The starting material was CD4+ T cells sorted from blood, obtained at approximately week 60, from a patient treated with tofacitinib. The receptors were sampled from a human donor with alopecia areata.

J is TRBJ2-1 and V is TRBV2, with D possibly called TRBD1 or TRBD2 (5 bases each). Germline V gives CDR1 SNHLY, CDR2 FYNNEI. The CDR3 runs 14 residues. V was pared by 2 bases and J by 3 bases, with 8 bases between. Here the CDR3 reads CASSESGRYNEQFF. In DNA, the CDR3 is TGTGCCAGCAGTGAATCGGGACGCTACAATGAGCAGTTCTTC.

The rearrangement uses TRBV29-1 and TRBJ2-1; no firm D call. The germline V and J ends were trimmed by 3 bases and 12 bases, with 15 bases remaining between them. CDR1 is SQVTM, CDR2 ANQGSEA, per germline. The CDR3 runs to 12 residues. CDR3 amino acids: CSVDNSALGQFF. CDR3 coding DNA: TGCAGCGTTGATAATTCAGCCCTCGGGCAGTTCTTC.

The V and J genes are TRBV25-1 and TRBJ1-1; D call uncertain. Trimming stripped 6 bases from V and 4 bases from J, with 6 bases between. CDR3 size: 11 residues. Germline lookup yields CDR1 MGHDK and CDR2 SYGVNS. CDR3 DNA: TGTGCCAGCAGCGTTGTCACTGAAGCTTTCTTT. Amino acid sequence: CASSVVTEAFF.

This rearrangement joins TRBV25-1 to TRBJ2-5; no reliable D call. Trimming shortened V by 3 bases and J by 4 bases, and 6 bases separated the two germline ends. Germline lookup yields CDR1 MGHDK and CDR2 SYGVNS. The CDR3 covers 12 residues. CDR3 sequence reads: CASSEVGETQYF. DNA of the CDR3: TGTGCCAGCAGTGAGGTAGGAGAGACCCAGTACTTC.

The V call is TRBV11-1, the J call TRBJ2-3; 8 bases fit TRBD2. Germline values: CDR1 SGHAT, CDR2 FQDESV (reference sequence). CDR3 length: 14 amino acids. J gave up 1 base and V 5 bases, and 2 bases lay outside the gene matches. The CDR3 here is CASSQAGGTDTQYF. The CDR3 nucleotides are TGTGCCAGCAGCCAAGCGGGGGGCACAGATACGCAGTATTTT.

This chain uses TRBV7-2 with TRBJ1-1, with no clear D. There are 13 residues in the CDR3. V was clipped by 2 bases and J by 1 base, with 5 bases between them. CDR1 SGHTA and CDR2 FQGNSA come from the germline V gene. The CDR3 bases are TGTGCCAGCAGCTTACCACAGAACACTGAAGCTTTCTTT. It encodes CASSLPQNTEAFF.

V usage is TRBV2 and J usage is TRBJ2-7, with 9 bases identical to TRBD1. The germline gives CDR1 SNHLY, CDR2 FYNNEI. V was pared by 2 bases and J by 6 bases, with 11 bases of the junction left unmatched. The CDR3 consists of 16 residues. The CDR3 loop is CASSERGTGIRGEQYF. DNA for the CDR3: TGTGCCAGCAGTGAAAGGGGGACAGGGATAAGGGGCGAGCAGTACTTC.

The rearrangement joins TRBV15 to TRBJ1-2; no definite D call. CDR1 LNHNV and CDR2 YYDKDF come from the germline V gene (reference sequence). This CDR3 contains 14 residues. Trimming removed 0 bases from V and 8 bases from J, with 13 bases in between. CDR3 amino acids: CATSRDGRQVGYTF. The CDR3 nucleotides read TGTGCCACCAGCAGAGATGGGAGGCAGGTGGGCTACACCTTC.

The gene calls are TRBV25-1 and TRBJ1-1; TRBD1 might be the D (6 bases). The CDR3 has 14 amino acids. CDR1 MGHDK and CDR2 SYGVNS come from the germline V gene. V lost 6 bases, J lost 0 bases, and 11 bases lay in between. The CDR3 DNA is TGTGCCAGCAGGCCGGGACATATGAACACTGAAGCTTTCTTT. Translating it yields CASRPGHMNTEAFF.

CDR3: CASSPRGQSADTQYF. CDR3 DNA sequence: TGCGCCAGCAGCCCCCGGGGCCAAAGTGCAGATACGCAGTATTTT. The rearrangement joins TRBV4-1 to TRBJ2-3; either TRBD1 or TRBD2 may supply D (5 bases each). The CDR3 spans 15 residues. Looked up from germline, CDR1 is MGHRA and CDR2 is YSYEKL. Between the trimmed V and J ends, which lost 4 bases and 4 bases, there was a span of 15 bases.

J is TRBJ1-1 and V is TRBV5-1; unclear D gene. The CDR3 extends over 14 amino acids. Deletions cut 3 bases from V and 4 bases from J, with 13 bases between. Looked up from germline, CDR1 is SGHRS and CDR2 is YFSETQ. The CDR3: CASSSQGIITEAFF. DNA of the CDR3: TGCGCCAGCAGCTCTCAAGGGATTATCACTGAAGCTTTCTTT.

The gene calls are TRBV7-9 and TRBJ2-7; 7 bases are a match to TRBD1. This CDR3 has 13 amino acids. J was trimmed by 7 bases and V by 1 base; bases with no gene match: 4. Per germline, CDR1 SEHNR and CDR2 FQNEAQ (reference sequence). This CDR3 reads CASSLGDSREQYF. The CDR3 nucleotides are TGTGCCAGCAGCTTAGGGGACAGCAGGGAGCAGTACTTC.

The chain is built from TRBV2 and TRBJ1-2, with 11 positions matching TRBD1. The CDR3 covers 14 residues. Germline V gene data show CDR1 as SNHLY and CDR2 as FYNNEI. Unmatched junction bases numbered 4, after V lost 6 bases and J lost 4 bases. CDR3 sequence: CASSGQGAIYGYTF. CDR3 in DNA: TGTGCCAGCAGCGGACAGGGGGCAATCTATGGCTACACCTTC. The whole variable domain, remainder taken from reference TRBV2 and TRBJ1-2, is EPEVTQTPSHQVTQMGQEVILRCVPISNHLYFYWYRQILGQKVEFLVSFYNNEISEKSEIFDDQFSVERPDGSNFTLKIRSTKLEDSAMYFCASSGQGAIYGYTFGSGTRLTVV.

V gene TRBV7-2 combines with J gene TRBJ1-5; no firm D call. Germline CDR1 SGHTA, CDR2 FQGNSA. The V end was cut by 2 bases, the J end by 5 bases, with 13 bases between. This CDR3 is 15 amino acids long. CDR3 bases: TGTGCCAGCAGCTTAAGGGCCGCAGGTCATCAGCCCCAGCATTTT. The encoded protein is CASSLRAAGHQPQHF.

This clone showed up just a few times. J is TRBJ2-5 and V is TRBV30, with a tentative D call TRBD2 (5 bases). CDR3 length equals 15 residues. Germline V lookup: CDR1 GTSNPN, CDR2 SVGIG (reference sequence). Deletions cut 6 bases from V and 0 bases from J, with 17 bases between. The CDR3 reads CACRPQLEYQETQYF. CDR3 coding DNA: TGTGCCTGCCGGCCCCAACTAGAGTACCAAGAGACCCAGTACTTC.

The chain links TRBV9 to TRBJ1-2; TRBD1 aligns across 7 bases. CDR1 and CDR2 (germline): SGDLS, YYNGEE. This CDR3 region has 14 residues. Losses at the gene ends were 4 bases for V and 8 bases for J; bases not matched to a gene: 11. CDR3: CASSLMIDRDGYTF. The CDR3 DNA reads TGTGCCAGCAGCCTCATGATAGACAGGGACGGCTACACCTTC.

V gene TRBV2 combines with J gene TRBJ2-3, with 9 bases identical to TRBD2. Germline CDR1 reads SNHLY; CDR2 reads FYNNEI. V was pared by 5 bases and J by 2 bases, with 2 bases of the junction left unmatched. The CDR3 spans 14 residues. The CDR3 bases are TGTGCCAGCAGTCTGGGACTAGCCACAGATACGCAGTATTTT. This sequence encodes CASSLGLATDTQYF. Supplemented by reference TRBV2 and TRBJ2-3, the full variable domain reads EPEVTQTPSHQVTQMGQEVILRCVPISNHLYFYWYRQILGQKVEFLVSFYNNEISEKSEIFDDQFSVERPDGSNFTLKIRSTKLEDSAMYFCASSLGLATDTQYFGPGTRLTVL.

Here the CDR3 reads CASSPTPSSYEQYF. For the CDR3, the DNA is TGTGCCAGCAGCCCAACACCTAGCTCCTACGAGCAGTACTTC. The chain combines TRBV7-3 with TRBJ2-7; D unclear. The V end was cut by 5 bases, the J end by 0 bases, with 11 bases between. The CDR3 spans 14 residues. The germline gives CDR1 SGHTA, CDR2 FQGTGA.

This clone was detected only a few times. The missing conserved phenylalanine or tryptophan at the end of this CDR3 makes a read error likely. It is unclear where the CDR3 begins or ends on the DNA, so no DNA is shown, and the CDR3 is as TCRdb lists it. V usage is TRBV27 and J usage is TRBJ1-2; TRBD1 is the table's D call, not checked against the DNA. Germline V lookup: CDR1 MNHEY, CDR2 SMNVEV (reference sequence). The CDR3 contains 11 residues when both ends are counted. CDR3 loop: CASPCGQGLFL.

The DNA for the CDR3 is TGCGCCAGCAGCCGAAGGACAGGGGGGAACGCGAACACCGGGGAGCTGTTTTTT. This codes for CASSRRTGGNANTGELFF. The rearrangement joins TRBV5-1 to TRBJ2-2; 10 bases map to TRBD1. The germline CDR1 and CDR2 sequences are SGHRS and YFSETQ. This CDR3 comprises 18 residues. V gave up 4 bases and J gave up 0 bases; unmatched junction bases: 9.

The chain combines TRBV7-9 with TRBJ1-1; D remains ambiguous. CDR3 length equals 13 residues. The germline V gene has CDR1 SEHNR and CDR2 FQNEAQ (reference sequence). Between the trimmed V and J ends, which lost 5 bases and 1 base, there was a span of 8 bases. CDR3 sequence reads: CASSTWGNTEAFF. CDR3 in DNA: TGTGCCAGCAGCACTTGGGGGAACACTGAAGCTTTCTTT.

The rearrangement joins TRBV6-1 to TRBJ2-5, with 14 bases identical to TRBD2. J was trimmed by 2 bases and V by 10 bases; bases with no gene match: 6. CDR3 length equals 15 residues. Germline CDR1 and CDR2: MNHNS and SASEGT. The chain's CDR3 is CATTGTSGGQETQYF. The CDR3 bases are TGTGCCACCACGGGGACTAGCGGGGGACAAGAGACCCAGTACTTC.

V and J are TRBV4-2 and TRBJ1-2, with D perhaps matching TRBD1 (5 bases). The V end lost 5 bases, the J end lost 0 bases, and 13 bases lay between the germline ends. The CDR3 contains 15 residues. Germline V gives CDR1 LGHNA, CDR2 YNFKEQ. CDR3 in amino acids: CASSFQGRANYGYTF. Written as DNA, the CDR3 is TGTGCCAGCAGCTTCCAGGGCAGAGCTAACTATGGCTACACCTTC.

The V and J genes are TRBV2 and TRBJ2-1; no clear D gene. Germline loops: CDR1 SNHLY, CDR2 FYNNEI. The V and J ends lost 5 bases and 4 bases respectively, with 6 bases between them. This CDR3 is 12 amino acids long. In DNA, the CDR3 is TGTGCCAGCAGTCCCCAGTACAATGAGCAGTTCTTC. It specifies CASSPQYNEQFF.

The gene calls are TRBV28 and TRBJ2-7; no clear D. Germline assignment: CDR1 MDHEN and CDR2 SYDVKM. This CDR3 is 11 amino acids long. V was clipped by 6 bases and J by 0 bases, with 3 bases between them. Here the CDR3 DNA reads TGTGCCAGCAGCCGCTCCTACGAGCAGTACTTC. The encoded protein is CASSRSYEQYF.

The count of this clone is one. Distinct nucleotide sequences in the sample also encode this CDR3. The chain joins TRBV7-9 to TRBJ2-3, with a weak D call TRBD2 (5 bases). The CDR3 length is 15 residues. CDR1 is SEHNR and CDR2 is FQNEAQ in the germline V gene (reference sequence). Trimming removed 0 bases at V and 2 bases at J, with 9 bases between. The DNA for the CDR3 is TGTGCCAGCAGCTTAGCCTCAGGACTCACAGATACGCAGTATTTT. It translates to CASSLASGLTDTQYF. Full variable domain (rest looked up from reference TRBV7-9 and TRBJ2-3): DTGVSQNPRHKITKRGQNVTFRCDPISEHNRLYWYRQTLGQGPEFLTYFQNEAQLEKSRLLSDRFSAERPKGSFSTLEIQRTEQGDSAMYLCASSLASGLTDTQYFGPGTRLTVL.

A single count supports this clone. The chain couples TRBV5-1 to TRBJ2-7; 14 bases are a match to TRBD2. CDR3 length: 16 amino acids. V gave up 3 bases and J gave up 2 bases; unmatched junction bases: 4. Per the germline V gene, CDR1 is SGHRS and CDR2 is YFSETQ. This chain's CDR3 is CASSSGLAGETYEQYF. In DNA form, the CDR3 reads TGCGCCAGCAGCTCGGGACTAGCGGGGGAGACCTACGAGCAGTACTTC.